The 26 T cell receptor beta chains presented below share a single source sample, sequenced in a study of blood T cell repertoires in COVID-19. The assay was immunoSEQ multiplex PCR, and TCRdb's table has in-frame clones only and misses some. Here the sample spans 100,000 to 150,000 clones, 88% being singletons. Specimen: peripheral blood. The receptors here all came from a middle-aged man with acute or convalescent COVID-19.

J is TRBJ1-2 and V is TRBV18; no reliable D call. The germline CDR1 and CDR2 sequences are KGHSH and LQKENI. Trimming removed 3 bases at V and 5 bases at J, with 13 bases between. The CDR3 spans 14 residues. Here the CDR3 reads CASSPVQVEYGYTF. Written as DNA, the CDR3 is TGTGCCAGCTCACCCGTGCAGGTCGAGTATGGCTACACCTTC.

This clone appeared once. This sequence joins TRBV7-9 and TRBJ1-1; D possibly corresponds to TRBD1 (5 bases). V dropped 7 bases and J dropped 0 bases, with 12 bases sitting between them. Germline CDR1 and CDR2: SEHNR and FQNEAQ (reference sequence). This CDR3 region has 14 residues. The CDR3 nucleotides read TGTGCCAGCACCTGGGGCAATTTGAACACTGAAGCTTTCTTT. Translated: CASTWGNLNTEAFF. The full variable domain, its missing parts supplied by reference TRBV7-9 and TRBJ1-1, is DTGVSQNPRHKITKRGQNVTFRCDPISEHNRLYWYRQTLGQGPEFLTYFQNEAQLEKSRLLSDRFSAERPKGSFSTLEIQRTEQGDSAMYLCASTWGNLNTEAFFGQGTRLTVV.

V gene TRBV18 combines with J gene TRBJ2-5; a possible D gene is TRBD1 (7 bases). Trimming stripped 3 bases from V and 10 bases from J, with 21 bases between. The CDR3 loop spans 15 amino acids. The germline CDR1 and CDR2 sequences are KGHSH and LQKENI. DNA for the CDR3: TGTGCCAGCTCACCCCTCGGGACCTCCCAGGGGGGCCAGTACTTC. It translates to CASSPLGTSQGGQYF.

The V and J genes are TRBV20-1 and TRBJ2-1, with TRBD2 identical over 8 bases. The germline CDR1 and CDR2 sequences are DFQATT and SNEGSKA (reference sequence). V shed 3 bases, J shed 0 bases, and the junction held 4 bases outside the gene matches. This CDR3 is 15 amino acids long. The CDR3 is CSASSGTSSYNEQFF. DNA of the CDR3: TGCAGTGCTAGTAGCGGGACGAGCTCCTACAATGAGCAGTTCTTC.

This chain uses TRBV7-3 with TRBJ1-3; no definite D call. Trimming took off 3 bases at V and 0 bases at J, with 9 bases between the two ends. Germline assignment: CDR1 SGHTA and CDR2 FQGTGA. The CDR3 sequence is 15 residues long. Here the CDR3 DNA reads TGTGCCAGCAGCTTTTCCCCCTCCTCTGGAAACACCATATATTTT. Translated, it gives CASSFSPSSGNTIYF.

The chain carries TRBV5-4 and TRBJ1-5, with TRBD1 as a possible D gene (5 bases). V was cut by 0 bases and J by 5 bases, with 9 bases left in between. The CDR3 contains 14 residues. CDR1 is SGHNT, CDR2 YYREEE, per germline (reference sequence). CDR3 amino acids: CASSLGAGDQPQHF. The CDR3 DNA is TGTGCCAGCAGCTTGGGGGCGGGGGATCAGCCCCAGCATTTT.

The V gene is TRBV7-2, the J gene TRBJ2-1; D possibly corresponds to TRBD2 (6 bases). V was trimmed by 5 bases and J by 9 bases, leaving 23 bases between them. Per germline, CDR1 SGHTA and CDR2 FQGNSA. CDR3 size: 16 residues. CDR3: CASSEIFHLGGREQFF. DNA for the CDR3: TGTGCCAGCAGCGAAATATTTCACTTGGGGGGTCGTGAGCAGTTCTTC.

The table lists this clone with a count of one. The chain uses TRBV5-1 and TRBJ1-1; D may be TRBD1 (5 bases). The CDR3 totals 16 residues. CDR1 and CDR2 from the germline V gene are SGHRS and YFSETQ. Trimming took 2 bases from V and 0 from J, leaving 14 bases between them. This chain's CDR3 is CASSLGWGRVNTEAFF. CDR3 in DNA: TGCGCCAGCAGCTTAGGTTGGGGCAGGGTGAACACTGAAGCTTTCTTT.

The CDR3 DNA follows: TGTGCCATCAGTGCGGGACTGCGTAGCAATCAGCCCCAGCATTTT. Translated: CAISAGLRSNQPQHF. The genes are TRBV10-3 and TRBJ1-5; TRBD1 might be the D (5 bases). V was trimmed by 4 bases and J by 0 bases, leaving 10 bases between them. This CDR3 region has 15 residues. Germline CDR1 ENHRY, CDR2 SYGVKD.

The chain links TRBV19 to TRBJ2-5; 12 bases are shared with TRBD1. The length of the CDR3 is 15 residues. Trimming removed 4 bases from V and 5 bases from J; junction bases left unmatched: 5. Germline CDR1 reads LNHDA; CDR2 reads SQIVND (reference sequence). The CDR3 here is CASSTGQGATETQYF. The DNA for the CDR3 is TGTGCCAGTAGTACGGGACAGGGGGCGACGGAGACCCAGTACTTC.

CDR3 protein: CATSQGHPGNTIYF. DNA of the CDR3: TGTGCCACCAGCCAGGGACACCCTGGAAACACCATATATTTT. The V call is TRBV24-1, the J call TRBJ1-3; tentative D call: TRBD1 (6 bases). Deletions cut 7 bases from V and 2 bases from J, with 11 bases between. The germline V gene encodes CDR1 KGHDR and CDR2 SFDVKD. The CDR3 runs 14 residues.

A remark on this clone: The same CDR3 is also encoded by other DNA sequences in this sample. The CDR3 DNA follows: TGTGCCACTGCGACAGGGGTTAACACCGGGGAGCTGTTTTTT. Protein: CATATGVNTGELFF. V usage is TRBV24-1 and J usage is TRBJ2-2; 8 bases are a match to TRBD1. The germline gives CDR1 KGHDR, CDR2 SFDVKD. V dropped 10 bases and J dropped 2; count of bases not matched to a gene: 5. This CDR3 is 14 amino acids long.

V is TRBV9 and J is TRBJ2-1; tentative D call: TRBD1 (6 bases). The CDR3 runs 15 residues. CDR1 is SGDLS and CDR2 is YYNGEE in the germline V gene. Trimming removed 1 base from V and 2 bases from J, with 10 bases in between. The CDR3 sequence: CASSVSGATYNEQFF. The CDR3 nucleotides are TGTGCCAGCAGCGTATCAGGGGCCACCTACAATGAGCAGTTCTTC.

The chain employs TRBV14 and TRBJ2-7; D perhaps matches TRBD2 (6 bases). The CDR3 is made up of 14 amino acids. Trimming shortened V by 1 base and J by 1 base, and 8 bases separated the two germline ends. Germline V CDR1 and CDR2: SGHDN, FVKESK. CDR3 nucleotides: TGTGCCAGCAGCCAAGTGGGGGGATCCTACGAGCAGTACTTC. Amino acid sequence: CASSQVGGSYEQYF.

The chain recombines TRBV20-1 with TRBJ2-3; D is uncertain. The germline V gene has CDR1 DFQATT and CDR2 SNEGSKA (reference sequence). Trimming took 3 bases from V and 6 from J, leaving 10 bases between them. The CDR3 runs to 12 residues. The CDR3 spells CSASVVGDTQYF. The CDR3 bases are TGCAGTGCTAGTGTCGTCGGGGATACGCAGTATTTT.

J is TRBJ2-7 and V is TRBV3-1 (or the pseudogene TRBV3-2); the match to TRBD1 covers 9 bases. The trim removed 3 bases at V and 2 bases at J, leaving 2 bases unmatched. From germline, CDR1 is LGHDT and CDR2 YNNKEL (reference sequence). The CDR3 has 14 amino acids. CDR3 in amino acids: CASSQWDRAYEQYF. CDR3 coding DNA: TGTGCCAGCAGCCAGTGGGACAGGGCCTACGAGCAGTACTTC.

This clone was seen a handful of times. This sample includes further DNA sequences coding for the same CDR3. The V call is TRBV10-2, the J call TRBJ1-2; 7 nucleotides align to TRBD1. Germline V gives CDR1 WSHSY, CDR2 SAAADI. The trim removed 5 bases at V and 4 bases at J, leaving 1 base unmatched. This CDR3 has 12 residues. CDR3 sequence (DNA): TGCGCCAGCAGTCGGGACAGCTATGGCTACACCTTC. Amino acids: CASSRDSYGYTF.

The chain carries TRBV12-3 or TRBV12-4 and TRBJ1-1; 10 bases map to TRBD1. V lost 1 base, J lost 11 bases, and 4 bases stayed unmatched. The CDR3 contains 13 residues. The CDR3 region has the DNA TGTGCCAGCAGTTTAGGGCCGGGACAGGGGGCTTTCTTT. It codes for CASSLGPGQGAFF.

DNA for the CDR3: TGTGCCAGCCGTAGGACTAGCGGACCGAGCTCCTACAATGAGCAGTTCTTC. It encodes CASRRTSGPSSYNEQFF. The V call is TRBV11-2, the J call TRBJ2-1; 10 nucleotides align to TRBD2. The CDR3 runs 17 residues. V shed 8 bases, J shed 0 bases, and the junction held 10 bases outside the gene matches. Germline CDR1 reads SGHAT; CDR2 reads FQNNGV.

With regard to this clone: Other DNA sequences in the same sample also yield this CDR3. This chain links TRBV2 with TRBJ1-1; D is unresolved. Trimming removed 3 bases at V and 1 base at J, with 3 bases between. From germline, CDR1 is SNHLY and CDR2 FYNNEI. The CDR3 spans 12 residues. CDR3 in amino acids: CASSDRNTEAFF. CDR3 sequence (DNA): TGTGCCAGCAGTGACAGGAACACTGAAGCTTTCTTT.

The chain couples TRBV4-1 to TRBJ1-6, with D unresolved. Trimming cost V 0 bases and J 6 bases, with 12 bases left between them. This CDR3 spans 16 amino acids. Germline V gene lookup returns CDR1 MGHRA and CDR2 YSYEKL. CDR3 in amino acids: CASSQERETRNSPLHF. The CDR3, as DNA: TGCGCCAGCAGCCAAGAGAGGGAAACCCGTAATTCACCCCTCCACTTT.

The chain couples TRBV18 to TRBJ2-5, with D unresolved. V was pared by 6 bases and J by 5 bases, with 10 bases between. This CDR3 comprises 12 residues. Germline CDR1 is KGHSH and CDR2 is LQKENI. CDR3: CASSNWAETQYF. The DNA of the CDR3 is TGTGCCAGCTCGAACTGGGCGGAGACCCAGTACTTC.

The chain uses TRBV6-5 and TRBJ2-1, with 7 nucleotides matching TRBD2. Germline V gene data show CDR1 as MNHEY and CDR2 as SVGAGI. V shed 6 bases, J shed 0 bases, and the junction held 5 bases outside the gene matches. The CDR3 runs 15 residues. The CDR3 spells CASSSSGISYNEQFF. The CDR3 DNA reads TGTGCCAGCAGCTCAAGCGGGATCTCCTACAATGAGCAGTTCTTC.

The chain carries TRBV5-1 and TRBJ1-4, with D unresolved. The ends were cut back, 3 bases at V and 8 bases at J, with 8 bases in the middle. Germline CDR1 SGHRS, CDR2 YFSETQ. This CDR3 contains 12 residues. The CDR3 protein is CASSSGREKLFF. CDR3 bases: TGCGCCAGCAGCTCCGGGAGAGAAAAACTGTTTTTT.

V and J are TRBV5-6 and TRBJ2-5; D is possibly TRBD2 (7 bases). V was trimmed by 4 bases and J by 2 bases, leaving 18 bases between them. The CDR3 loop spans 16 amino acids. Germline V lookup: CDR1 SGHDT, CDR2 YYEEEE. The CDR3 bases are TGTGCCAGCAGCCCCGCGTTTAGGGGGGGTCAAGAGACCCAGTACTTC. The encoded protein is CASSPAFRGGQETQYF.

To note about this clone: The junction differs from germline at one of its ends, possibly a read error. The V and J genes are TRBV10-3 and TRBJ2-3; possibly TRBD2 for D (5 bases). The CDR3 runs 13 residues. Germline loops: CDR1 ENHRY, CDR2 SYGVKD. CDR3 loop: CAISEGHGLPLFF. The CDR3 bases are TGTGCCATCAGTGAGGGGCACGGACTGCCTCTTTTTTTT.